This T cell receptor (beta chain) was observed in a study of blood T cell repertoires in COVID-19. On the study more broadly: From the United States, Italy and Spain came samples of acute and convalescent COVID-19. Nucleic acid was either cDNA or gDNA, and it came from T cells, B-cell-depleted T cells, or PBMCs.

Per the authors' pipeline: Cell counts per sample came from amplifying reference gene primers. Measured with immunoSEQ multiplex PCR; TCRdb has only the in-frame clones, and not every one. The D gene and trimming were derived from the DNA, and the V and J assignments and clone size from that table. The table shows a few hundred thousand clones, with just over 85% occurring only once. Germline loops: CDR1 SGHRS, CDR2 YFSETQ. V dropped 2 bases and J dropped 0 bases, with 5 bases sitting between them. This CDR3 region has 13 residues. The J gene is TRBJ1-1, the V gene TRBV5-1; D gene ambiguous. The TCR comes from a man older than 75 with acute or convalescent COVID-19. The sample comprised peripheral blood. The CDR3 sequence is CASSFSVNTEAFF. CDR3 coding DNA: TGCGCCAGCAGCTTTTCGGTGAACACTGAAGCTTTCTTT. The full variable domain, in which reference TRBV5-1 and TRBJ1-1 provide the parts outside the CDR3, is KAGVTQTPRYLIKTRGQQVTLSCSPISGHRSVSWYQQTPGQGLQFLFEYFSETQRNKGNFPGRFSGRQFSNSRSEMNVSTLELGDSALYLCASSFSVNTEAFFGQGTRLTVV.